The 21 T cell receptor beta chains reported below all come from one sample, sequenced in a study of tumor and adjacent non-tumor tissue in lung cancer. Three rounds of nested PCR, following a modified ARM-PCR protocol, produced the TCRbeta library. TCRdb independently ran MiXCR on the multiplex PCR reads; one entry per CDR3 protein. The repertoire holds more than 95,000 distinct CDR3 sequences, with 66% as singletons. No cell sorting was done before RNA was extracted from the tissue. Sequencing was performed on lung tumor tissue. The receptor set was obtained from a man younger than 40 with non-small cell lung cancer.

This clonotype was seen many times. The chain employs TRBV12-3 or TRBV12-4 and TRBJ2-7; 7 bases line up with TRBD1. This CDR3 is 16 amino acids long. The V and J ends lost 1 base and 2 bases, in that order; junction bases with no gene match: 8. The CDR3 DNA reads TGTGCCAGCAGTTTAGAGCTTCGGACAGGAACCTACGAGCAGTACTTC. The encoded protein is CASSLELRTGTYEQYF.

The chain uses TRBV4-1 and TRBJ1-5, with D hard to call. Trimming cost V 0 bases and J 4 bases, with 10 bases left between them. CDR3 length equals 15 residues. Per germline, CDR1 MGHRA and CDR2 YSYEKL. This chain's CDR3 is CASSQDEGSNQPQHF. CDR3 nucleotide sequence: TGCGCCAGCAGCCAAGATGAAGGATCGAATCAGCCCCAGCATTTT.

On this clonotype itself: Without the conserved terminal phenylalanine or tryptophan, this CDR3 likely stems from a read error. Because the CDR3's place on the DNA is in doubt, the DNA is left out and the CDR3 is given as listed by TCRdb. This chain uses TRBV11-3 with TRBJ2-1. The CDR3 totals 13 residues, both ends included. Germline CDR1 is SGHNT and CDR2 is YENEEA. The CDR3 is CVSSLTHGNEQLV.

Of note for this clonotype: One end of the junction fails to match germline, which may point to a read error. The rearrangement links TRBV7-8 to TRBJ1-1; 7 bases agree with TRBD1. The CDR3 is 14 residues long. CDR1 and CDR2 from the germline V gene are SGHVS and FQNEAQ. The CDR3 loop is CASSPGGPGTEALF. For the CDR3, the DNA is TGTGCCAGCAGCCCAGGGGGTCCTGGGACTGAAGCTTTATTT.

This chain joins TRBV20-1 and TRBJ2-3; 9 bases map to TRBD1. Germline V gives CDR1 DFQATT, CDR2 SNEGSKA (reference sequence). Trimming at V came to 4 bases and at J to 6 bases, leaving 11 bases not matched to a gene. The CDR3 covers 15 residues. CDR3 DNA sequence: TGCAGTGCTACATGGGGACAGGGCCTTATGGATACGCAGTATTTT. Protein sequence: CSATWGQGLMDTQYF.

This clonotype was observed many times. This sequence joins TRBV10-3 and TRBJ2-5; D is ambiguous. This CDR3 is 14 amino acids long. Germline V gene data show CDR1 as ENHRY and CDR2 as SYGVKD. V was pared by 0 bases and J by 5 bases, with 10 bases between. The DNA of the CDR3 is TGTGCCATCAGTGAGTCGATCCCGTGGGAGACCCAGTACTTC. Its protein is CAISESIPWETQYF.

This clonotype showed up many times. Relative to the germline gene, one junction end is altered; a read error may explain this. The genes are TRBV6-1 and TRBJ1-3, with 12 bases aligning to TRBD1. The CDR3 runs 13 residues. Germline values: CDR1 MNHNS, CDR2 SASEGT. The CDR3 DNA follows: TGTGCCAGCGGGACAGGGGGCTCGGGAACGGAACATTTT. It encodes CASGTGGSGTEHF.

This clonotype has just a few counts. V is TRBV20-1 and J is TRBJ2-1, with D perhaps matching TRBD2 (5 bases). The CDR3 spans 13 residues. Deletions cut 5 bases from V and 3 bases from J, with 11 bases between. Germline loops: CDR1 DFQATT, CDR2 SNEGSKA (reference sequence). This CDR3 reads CSAEVLGYNEQFF. CDR3 DNA sequence: TGCAGTGCTGAAGTACTAGGCTACAATGAGCAGTTCTTC.

About this clonotype: A junction end diverges from the germline sequence, so it may reflect a read error. This chain uses TRBV11-1 with TRBJ2-5, with a possible D match to TRBD2 (5 bases). From germline, CDR1 is SGHAT and CDR2 FQDESV (reference sequence). The CDR3 consists of 14 residues. CDR3 amino acids: CASSLTSGIETHYF. CDR3 DNA sequence: TGTGCCAGCAGCTTGACGTCGGGGATAGAGACCCACTACTTC.

Regarding this clonotype: Relative to the germline gene, one junction end is altered; a read error may explain this. V gene TRBV4-2 combines with J gene TRBJ1-4; D not certain. This CDR3 has 15 residues. The V gene's germline CDR1 is LGHNA and CDR2 YNFKEQ. The CDR3 DNA follows: TGTGCCAACAGCCAAGACCTCCTATCCGGTGAAATACTGTTTTTT. Translation gives CANSQDLLSGEILFF.

The chain uses TRBV20-1 and TRBJ2-1; D is uncertain. V shed 1 base and J shed 4 bases, with 8 bases lying between them. The V gene's germline CDR1 is DFQATT and CDR2 SNEGSKA (reference sequence). CDR3 length equals 13 residues. The CDR3 loop is CSARVFAYNEQFF. DNA of the CDR3: TGCAGTGCTAGAGTATTCGCGTACAATGAGCAGTTCTTC.

The V call is TRBV20-1, the J call TRBJ2-5, with TRBD2 matching over 10 bases. Germline V gene lookup returns CDR1 DFQATT and CDR2 SNEGSKA (reference sequence). The ends lost 3 bases at V and 1 base at J; junction bases unmatched: 5. This CDR3 has 15 residues. Written as DNA, the CDR3 is TGCAGTGCTAGTCCCGGGACTAGCGTCCAAGAGACCCAGTACTTC. Amino acid sequence: CSASPGTSVQETQYF.

The table lists this clonotype with a count of one. One end of the junction is discordant with germline, which a read error may explain. The genes are TRBV6-1 and TRBJ2-1; a weak D match, TRBD2 (5 bases). The CDR3 is 10 residues long. Germline values: CDR1 MNHNS, CDR2 SASEGT. In DNA form, the CDR3 reads TGTGCCAACAGTGAAGGCCCGGGAATCTTC. This sequence encodes CANSEGPGIF.

As to this clonotype: Because the CDR3 is missing its conserved closing phenylalanine or tryptophan, this is likely a read error. This chain connects TRBV11-2 to TRBJ2-1; 7 positions match TRBD1. V shed 4 bases, J shed 10 bases, and the junction held 4 bases outside the gene matches. Germline V lookup: CDR1 SGHAT, CDR2 FQNNGV. This CDR3 contains 12 residues. The CDR3 spells CASSWDRGEQFI. The CDR3 nucleotides are TGTGCCAGCAGCTGGGACAGAGGCGAGCAGTTCATC.

There are many counts of this clonotype. V and J are TRBV7-2 and TRBJ2-7; D not resolved. This CDR3 has 15 amino acids. Trimming stripped 2 bases from V and 0 bases from J, with 11 bases between. In germline, CDR1 is SGHTA, CDR2 FQGNSA. CDR3 bases: TGTGCCAGCAGCTTAATTGGGGTCACCTCCTACGAGCAGTACTTC. Translating it yields CASSLIGVTSYEQYF. Looking up the rest from reference TRBV7-2 and TRBJ2-7 gives the full variable domain: GAGVSQSPSNKVTEKGKDVELRCDPISGHTALYWYRQSLGQGLEFLIYFQGNSAPDKSGLPSDRFSAERTGGSVSTLTIQRTQQEDSAVYLCASSLIGVTSYEQYFGPGTRLTVT.

The chain recombines TRBV20-1 with TRBJ2-7; a possible D gene is TRBD1 (6 bases). Trimming stripped 4 bases from V and 2 bases from J, with 15 bases between. Germline CDR1 DFQATT, CDR2 SNEGSKA (reference sequence). The CDR3 consists of 14 residues. CDR3 DNA sequence: TGCAGTGCTAAAGTCCCTGGACAGCCCTACGAGCAGTACTTC. It encodes CSAKVPGQPYEQYF.

For this clonotype: This may arise from a read error, as a much more abundant clone is one base away. The chain is built from TRBV12-3 or TRBV12-4 and TRBJ2-1, with D perhaps matching TRBD2 (5 bases). The CDR3 runs 13 residues. CDR3 nucleotides: TGTGCCAGCAGTTTGCTCTCTCGGGATGAGCACTTCTTC. This sequence encodes CASSLLSRDEHFF.

Only a few counts were recorded for this clonotype. Without the conserved terminal phenylalanine or tryptophan, this CDR3 likely stems from a read error. The V and J genes are TRBV12-3 or TRBV12-4 and TRBJ2-5; tentative D call: TRBD2 (6 bases). The CDR3 loop spans 13 amino acids. The V and J ends lost 7 bases and 0 bases respectively, with 9 bases between them. The DNA of the CDR3 is TGTGCCAGCACCGGGAGTTACCAAGAGACCCAGTACCTC. Translating it yields CASTGSYQETQYL.

Concerning this clonotype: Germline is not matched at one junction end, which may reflect a read error. CDR3 nucleotide sequence: TGTGCCGGCACCCACTCAGGCAGGGCGACCAAAAACGTTCAGTATTTC. This sequence encodes CAGTHSGRATKNVQYF. V gene TRBV11-1 combines with J gene TRBJ2-4; possibly TRBD1 for D (5 bases). The CDR3 runs to 16 residues. The germline V gene has CDR1 SGHAT and CDR2 FQDESV (reference sequence).

This chain uses TRBV27 with TRBJ1-1; tentatively, D is TRBD1 (6 bases). The CDR3 loop spans 11 amino acids. The V and J ends lost 10 bases and 5 bases respectively, with 11 bases between them. CDR1 and CDR2 (germline): MNHEY, SMNVEV (reference sequence). Written as DNA, the CDR3 is TGTGCCATCCAGGGGTCGACTGAAGCTTTCTTT. This translates into CAIQGSTEAFF.

In the case of this clonotype: An end of the junction differs from the germline gene, which may be a read error. The chain carries TRBV6-1 and TRBJ2-5, with 7 bases aligning to TRBD1. The CDR3 is 14 amino acids. Germline V gives CDR1 MNHNS, CDR2 SASEGT. The CDR3 region has the DNA TGTGCTAGCAGGGGGATCGAGCAGTTCGGGACCCAGTACTTC. As protein: CASRGIEQFGTQYF.